The 21 T cell receptor beta chains given below trace back to one sample, sequenced in a study of breast tumors, draining lymph nodes, adjacent tissues. Samples came from axillary lymph nodes draining the breast cancer. TCRdb analysed the multiplex PCR reads with MiXCR anew, one entry per CDR3 protein. The table has some 150,000 distinct CDR3 sequences, around 35% seen once. The sample consisted of axillary lymph node tissue. The receptors shown here come from a female donor with breast cancer. Some clones in this sample may be carry-over from other donors' samples.

The rearrangement links TRBV29-1 to TRBJ1-5; 10 bases match TRBD1. The CDR3 length is 22 residues. CDR1 SQVTM and CDR2 ANQGSEA come from the germline V gene. V shed 5 bases, J shed 7 bases, and the junction held 32 bases outside the gene matches. As DNA, the CDR3 is TGCAGCGTTACTGGGGACACGGCAACTAATGAAATCGGACAGGGGGGTTGGCAGCCCCAGCATTTT. Residues: CSVTGDTATNEIGQGGWQPQHF. Together with reference TRBV29-1 and TRBJ1-5, the CDR3 gives the full variable domain: SAVISQKPSRDICQRGTSLTIQCQVDSQVTMMFWYRQQPGQSLTLIATANQGSEATYESGFVIDKFPISRPNLTFSTLTVSNMSPEDSSIYLCSVTGDTATNEIGQGGWQPQHFGDGTRLSIL.

The sample holds many counts of this clonotype. The rearrangement uses TRBV5-1 and TRBJ2-7; 9 positions agree with TRBD1. J was trimmed by 5 bases and V by 5 bases; bases with no gene match: 2. The CDR3 runs to 12 residues. Germline V gives CDR1 SGHRS, CDR2 YFSETQ. CDR3 region: CASRRQGDEQYF. In DNA form, the CDR3 reads TGCGCCAGCAGAAGACAGGGGGACGAGCAGTACTTC. Drawing the rest from reference TRBV5-1 and TRBJ2-7, the complete variable domain is KAGVTQTPRYLIKTRGQQVTLSCSPISGHRSVSWYQQTPGQGLQFLFEYFSETQRNKGNFPGRFSGRQFSNSRSEMNVSTLELGDSALYLCASRRQGDEQYFGPGTRLTVT.

This clonotype was found many times. The rearrangement uses TRBV7-9 and TRBJ2-7, with 11 bases identical to TRBD2. Germline V CDR1 and CDR2: SEHNR, FQNEAQ (reference sequence). The CDR3 is 17 residues long. The ends lost 5 bases at V and 2 bases at J; junction bases unmatched: 11. The CDR3 region has the DNA TGTGCCAGCAGCCGCCAGGGGACTAGCGGCCGGGCCTACGAGCAGTACTTC. It encodes CASSRQGTSGRAYEQYF.

V is TRBV15 and J is TRBJ1-6, with 9 bases lining up with TRBD1. V shed 5 bases and J 7 bases; nucleotides not matched to a gene: 6. This CDR3 is built from 15 residues. Germline-derived CDR1 and CDR2 are LNHNV and YYDKDF (reference sequence). The CDR3 loop reads CATSGGQGRNSPLHF. The CDR3 DNA reads as TGTGCCACCAGCGGGGGACAGGGCCGAAATTCACCCCTCCACTTT.

There are many counts of this clonotype. The rearrangement uses TRBV6-5 and TRBJ2-7, with a weak D call TRBD1 (5 bases). Per the germline V gene, CDR1 is MNHEY and CDR2 is SVGAGI. V gave up 2 bases and J gave up 2 bases, with 10 bases separating them. The CDR3 spans 14 residues. The CDR3 reads CASSYTQGAYEQYF. In DNA, the CDR3 is TGTGCCAGCAGTTACACCCAGGGTGCCTACGAGCAGTACTTC.

In the case of this clonotype: No conserved phenylalanine or tryptophan ends this CDR3, so it is likely a read error. The chain combines TRBV5-1 with TRBJ2-1; 9 bases fit TRBD2. CDR1 is SGHRS, CDR2 YFSETQ, per germline. J lost 4 bases, V lost 4 bases, and 9 bases had no gene match. CDR3 length: 16 residues. The CDR3 here is CASSGGTSPSYNEQFS. In DNA form, the CDR3 reads TGCGCCAGCAGCGGGGGGACTAGCCCTTCTTACAATGAGCAGTTCTCC.

At least ten counts were recorded for this clonotype. The chain combines TRBV20-1 with TRBJ2-1; D uncertain. Germline CDR1 DFQATT, CDR2 SNEGSKA (reference sequence). Trimming removed 2 bases from V and 10 bases from J, with 6 bases in between. This CDR3 has 10 amino acids. The CDR3 DNA sequence: TGCAGTGCTAGACGATACGAGCAGTTCTTC. Its protein is CSARRYEQFF.

In this sample, this clonotype turned up many times. The chain carries TRBV5-1 and TRBJ2-3; D is unresolved. CDR1 SGHRS and CDR2 YFSETQ come from the germline V gene. The ends were cut back, 4 bases at V and 0 bases at J, with 6 bases in the middle. There are 13 residues in the CDR3. The CDR3 nucleotides read TGCGCCAGCAGCACGGGCAGCACAGATACGCAGTATTTT. Residues: CASSTGSTDTQYF.

In nucleotides, the CDR3 is TGTGCCAGCAGAGCCGGGACAAGATATCCCCTCCACTTT. Translation gives CASRAGTRYPLHF. The chain combines TRBV12-3 or TRBV12-4 with TRBJ1-6, with TRBD1 as a possible D gene (6 bases). Trimming removed 6 bases at V and 13 bases at J, with 16 bases between. There are 13 residues in the CDR3.

This clonotype was seen at least ten times. Here the CDR3 DNA reads TGTGCCAGCAGTTTTTCCTGGGACTATGGCTACACCTTC. Translating it yields CASSFSWDYGYTF. This chain links TRBV28 with TRBJ1-2, with D hard to call. V lost 3 bases, J lost 3 bases, and 8 bases lay in between. Germline-derived CDR1 and CDR2 are MDHEN and SYDVKM. CDR3 size: 13 residues.

This clonotype was picked up many times. The chain recombines TRBV18 with TRBJ2-7, with TRBD1 matching 7 bases. Unmatched junction bases numbered 5, after V lost 4 bases and J lost 2 bases. CDR1 and CDR2 from the germline V gene are KGHSH and LQKENI. The CDR3 runs to 14 residues. The CDR3 sequence: CASSLAGTAYEQYF. The DNA of the CDR3 is TGTGCCAGCTCACTCGCTGGGACAGCCTACGAGCAGTACTTC.

The chain has TRBV2 and TRBJ1-6; 9 nucleotides align to TRBD1. The CDR3 extends over 14 amino acids. With V trimmed by 5 bases and J by 7 bases, 3 bases remained unmatched. Looked up from germline, CDR1 is SNHLY and CDR2 is FYNNEI. The DNA of the CDR3 is TGTGCCAGCAGTAGGGACAGGGCCAATTCACCCCTCCACTTT. Translating it yields CASSRDRANSPLHF.

With regard to this clonotype: One base away lies a much larger clone, so this may be a sequencing read error. CDR3 nucleotides: TGTGCCAGCAGCCCCGGACTAGCGGCAAGTATAAGGGAGACCCAGTACTTC. This codes for CASSPGLAASIRETQYF. The V gene is TRBV11-2, the J gene TRBJ2-5; 10 nucleotides line up with TRBD2. V gave up 5 bases and J gave up 5 bases; unmatched junction bases: 14. Per the germline V gene, CDR1 is SGHAT and CDR2 is FQNNGV. The CDR3 is made up of 17 amino acids.

This clonotype was detected ten times or more. The V gene is TRBV7-2, the J gene TRBJ2-2; D may be TRBD1 (5 bases). Trimming took off 5 bases at V and 6 bases at J, with 10 bases between the two ends. This CDR3 is 13 amino acids long. Germline V gene lookup returns CDR1 SGHTA and CDR2 FQGNSA. CDR3 DNA: TGTGCCAGCAGCCCCCAGGGTCCCGGGGAGCTGTTTTTT. This codes for CASSPQGPGELFF. The full variable domain, with the rest looked up from reference TRBV7-2 and TRBJ2-2, is GAGVSQSPSNKVTEKGKDVELRCDPISGHTALYWYRQSLGQGLEFLIYFQGNSAPDKSGLPSDRFSAERTGGSVSTLTIQRTQQEDSAVYLCASSPQGPGELFFGEGSRLTVL.

The V and J genes are TRBV7-3 and TRBJ2-7; 7 bases match TRBD1. V lost 4 bases and J lost 2; bases outside the gene matches: 11. Germline V gives CDR1 SGHTA, CDR2 FQGTGA. The CDR3 runs to 16 residues. This CDR3 is CASSYAEPQGAYEQYF. The CDR3 region has the DNA TGTGCCAGCAGCTACGCGGAACCTCAGGGGGCCTACGAGCAGTACTTC.

This clonotype showed up many times. CDR3: CASSLALTDTQYF. Here the CDR3 DNA reads TGTGCCAGCAGCTTAGCGTTAACAGATACGCAGTATTTT. The V call is TRBV7-6, the J call TRBJ2-3, with D unclear. V was cut by 0 bases and J by 3 bases, with 4 bases left in between. Per the germline V gene, CDR1 is SGHVS and CDR2 is FNYEAQ. The CDR3 contains 13 residues.

In this sample, this clonotype turned up many times. This chain uses TRBV7-2 with TRBJ1-2; D is unclear. This CDR3 is built from 15 residues. V lost 3 bases, J lost 6 bases, and 17 bases lay in between. The germline gives CDR1 SGHTA, CDR2 FQGNSA. The CDR3, as DNA: TGTGCCAGCAGCTTCCCTCGTGGAGGGATCCATGGCTACACCTTC. Its translation: CASSFPRGGIHGYTF.

This clonotype has just a few counts. The chain couples TRBV12-3 or TRBV12-4 to TRBJ1-6; D unresolved. The V end was cut by 5 bases, the J end by 3 bases, with 8 bases between. The CDR3 consists of 14 residues. DNA for the CDR3: TGTGCCAGCAGTCTGAGTTACTATAATTCACCCCTCCACTTT. Residues: CASSLSYYNSPLHF.

This sequence joins TRBV5-5 and TRBJ1-1; D is ambiguous. Deletions cut 0 bases from V and 1 base from J, with 7 bases between. Germline lookup yields CDR1 SGHKS and CDR2 YYEKEE (reference sequence). The CDR3 loop spans 14 amino acids. CDR3 bases: TGTGCCAGCAGCTTGGCCCCAGCGAACACTGAAGCTTTCTTT. Translation: CASSLAPANTEAFF.

The genes are TRBV5-1 and TRBJ2-2; no clear D. Between the trimmed V and J ends, which lost 4 bases and 7 bases, there was a span of 11 bases. Germline assignment: CDR1 SGHRS and CDR2 YFSETQ. The CDR3 loop spans 13 amino acids. The CDR3 region is CASSPRELGELFF. CDR3 DNA sequence: TGCGCCAGCAGCCCTCGTGAGCTCGGGGAGCTGTTTTTT.

This clonotype appeared many times. The chain couples TRBV27 to TRBJ1-4, with D maybe TRBD1 (6 bases). The CDR3 sequence is 14 residues long. Germline CDR1 reads MNHEY; CDR2 reads SMNVEV (reference sequence). Deletions cut 2 bases from V and 7 bases from J, with 11 bases between. CDR3 DNA sequence: TGTGCCAGCAGTTTACTAGGGGGTGGTGAAAAACTGTTTTTT. It translates to CASSLLGGGEKLFF.